A selection of T cell receptor beta chains follows, all from one sample in a study of T cell changes during pregnancy in multiple sclerosis. Clones were read by immunoSEQ multiplex PCR, and TCRdb kept only the in-frame ones, dropping some. Here the sample spans around 30,000 clones, approximately 90% being singletons. Sample: CD8+ T cells from peripheral blood mononuclear cells, taken in the second trimester of pregnancy. The source of these receptors is a female donor with multiple sclerosis, enrolled in a pregnancy study. CDR3s include the opening cysteine and the closing phenylalanine or tryptophan. A D gene is named only where the DNA matches it firmly. Size values are once, few and many counts, or a class for expanded clones, and some rows have none.

J: TRBJ1-1; V: TRBV11-2; D: TRBD1; size: .; CDR3: CASSYIRGRNTEAFF; DNA: TGTGCCAGCAGCTACATCAGGGGGCGGAACACTGAAGCTTTCTTT
J: TRBJ2-1; V: TRBV7-7; D: TRBD2; size: once; CDR3: CASSSSIGILKGLAGVSNEQFF; DNA: TGTGCTAGCAGCTCGTCCATAGGCATACTAAAGGGACTAGCGGGAGTAAGCAATGAGCAGTTCTTC
J: TRBJ2-1; V: TRBV4-3; D: TRBD1; size: .; CDR3: CASSQEDRVMNEQFF; DNA: TGCGCCAGCAGCCAAGAAGACAGGGTTATGAATGAGCAGTTCTTC
J: TRBJ2-5; V: TRBV9; D: TRBD2; size: once; CDR3: CASSVGDSGGGRETQYF; DNA: TGTGCCAGCAGCGTAGGCGATAGCGGGGGGGGGCGTGAGACCCAGTACTTC
J: TRBJ1-4; V: TRBV19; D: .; size: .; CDR3: CASSITDGSNEKLFF; DNA: TGTGCCAGTAGTATAACAGACGGTTCGAATGAAAAACTGTTTTTT
J: TRBJ1-2; V: TRBV9; D: .; size: .; CDR3: CASSVGSYEDKDGYTF; DNA: TGTGCCAGCAGCGTAGGCAGCTACGAGGATAAAGATGGCTACACCTTC
J: TRBJ2-5; V: TRBV7-9; D: .; size: .; CDR3: CASSDSGYQETQYF; DNA: TGTGCCAGCAGCGACAGCGGGTACCAAGAGACCCAGTACTTC
J: TRBJ2-1; V: TRBV4-2; D: TRBD2; size: .; CDR3: CASSQEMSGSSNEQFF; DNA: TGTGCCAGCAGCCAAGAAATGAGCGGGAGCAGCAATGAGCAGTTCTTC
J: TRBJ1-1; V: TRBV28; D: .; size: .; CDR3: CASSLWSGMNTEAFF; DNA: TGTGCCAGCAGTTTATGGTCAGGGATGAACACTGAAGCTTTCTTT
J: TRBJ1-1; V: TRBV30; D: .; size: once; CDR3: CAWLPGGVGTEAFF; DNA: TGTGCCTGGCTCCCGGGGGGGGTGGGCACTGAAGCTTTCTTT
J: TRBJ2-1; V: TRBV7-3; D: TRBD1; size: .; CDR3: CASSLLQGTYNEQFF; DNA: TGTGCCAGCAGCTTATTACAGGGGACCTACAATGAGCAGTTCTTC
J: TRBJ2-5; V: TRBV28; D: TRBD1; size: .; CDR3: CASSNPGQLQETQYF; DNA: TGTGCCAGCAGTAACCCGGGACAGTTACAAGAGACCCAGTACTTC
J: TRBJ1-2; V: TRBV27; D: .; size: .; CDR3: CASSFGRGYGYTF; DNA: TGTGCCAGCAGTTTCGGTAGGGGCTATGGCTACACCTTC
J: TRBJ2-1; V: TRBV7-3; D: TRBD2; size: once; CDR3: CASSSGLAGASEQFF; DNA: TGTGCCAGCAGCTCCGGACTAGCGGGGGCCTCAGAGCAGTTCTTC
J: TRBJ2-5; V: TRBV7-8; D: TRBD2; size: .; CDR3: CASSFGLAGLRETQYF; DNA: TGTGCCAGCAGCTTCGGACTAGCGGGCCTTAGGGAGACCCAGTACTTC
J: TRBJ1-5; V: TRBV27; D: .; size: .; CDR3: CASSLEPGSNQPQHF; DNA: TGTGCCAGCAGTTTAGAACCGGGTAGCAATCAGCCCCAGCATTTT
J: TRBJ1-2; V: TRBV15; D: .; size: .; CDR3: CATSSRQEYGYTF; DNA: TGTGCCACCAGCAGCCGACAGGAATATGGCTACACCTTC
J: TRBJ2-7; V: TRBV30; D: .; size: .; CDR3: CAWSVLGSSYEQYF; DNA: TGTGCCTGGAGTGTACTTGGTAGCTCCTACGAGCAGTACTTC
J: TRBJ2-1; V: TRBV27; D: TRBD2; size: .; CDR3: CASRHLGTSSYNEQFF; DNA: TGTGCCAGCAGACACCTCGGGACTAGCTCCTACAATGAGCAGTTCTTC
J: TRBJ2-7; V: TRBV27; D: .; size: .; CDR3: CASSLQGSYEQYF; DNA: TGTGCCAGCAGTCTACAGGGTTCCTACGAGCAGTACTTC
J: TRBJ1-1; V: TRBV13; D: .; size: .; CDR3: CASSPLGGGTEAFF; DNA: TGTGCCAGCAGCCCCCTGGGAGGGGGTACTGAAGCTTTCTTT